This section outlines one T cell receptor (beta chain) sequence together with its context. What it recognizes is unknown. The sample originates from a study of a mutant IDH1 vaccine in newly diagnosed glioma. Germline CDR1 DFQATT, CDR2 SNEGSKA (reference sequence). Deletions cut 7 bases from V and 3 bases from J, with 7 bases between. The CDR3 runs 10 residues. The protocol was immunoSEQ multiplex PCR, while the TCRdb copy is restricted to in-frame clones and leaves out a portion. This table holds approximately 28,000 clones, 80% found once. Time point defined: week 23, last vaccination. Vaccine doses each comprised 300 ug of mutant IDH1 20-mer peptide, with topical imiquimod. General study points: Immune responses induced by the vaccine were seen in just over 90% of patients, spanning multiple MHC alleles.

J is TRBJ2-7 and V is TRBV20-1; D unresolved. This sequence was found in a woman between 18 and 30 years old with glioma. The source material was PBMCs, sampled from a glioma patient whose treatment included an IDH1 peptide vaccine. CDR3 coding DNA: TGCAGTGGGTTGCTCTACGAGCAGTACTTC. It encodes CSGLLYEQYF.